The 24 T cell receptor beta chains below all came from one sample that was sequenced in a study of blood T cell repertoires in COVID-19. Repertoires were generated with immunoSEQ multiplex PCR, while TCRdb's copy carries only in-frame clones and drops some. The table has 290,000 or so clones, about 88% seen once. Source material: peripheral blood. The origin of the receptors is a man between 70 and 80 years old with acute or convalescent COVID-19.

The gene calls are TRBV5-1 and TRBJ2-5, with 7 nucleotides matching TRBD2. CDR3 length: 15 residues. Germline V gene data show CDR1 as SGHRS and CDR2 as YFSETQ. V lost 5 bases and J lost 4; bases outside the gene matches: 11. CDR3 protein: CASRGGGSIGETQYF. The CDR3 DNA reads TGCGCCAGCAGGGGTGGCGGGAGCATTGGAGAGACCCAGTACTTC.

The chain couples TRBV5-4 to TRBJ2-7; 15 bases agree with TRBD2. The V gene's germline CDR1 is SGHNT and CDR2 YYREEE (reference sequence). With 4 bases clipped from V and 7 bases from J, the junction kept 9 bases outside the gene matches. The CDR3 loop spans 16 amino acids. In DNA form, the CDR3 reads TGTGCCAGCAGCACCGGGACTAGCGGGAGGATGGTGGAGCAGTACTTC. Protein sequence: CASSTGTSGRMVEQYF.

The rearrangement links TRBV18 to TRBJ2-2; 8 bases fit TRBD1. CDR3 size: 15 residues. Looked up from germline, CDR1 is KGHSH and CDR2 is LQKENI. Unmatched junction bases numbered 3, after V lost 6 bases and J lost 0 bases. For the CDR3, the DNA is TGTGCCAGCTCCGGGACAGGCACGAACACCGGGGAGCTGTTTTTT. It encodes CASSGTGTNTGELFF.

Remarks on this clone: One junction end disagrees with the germline gene, perhaps due to a read error. J is TRBJ2-7 and V is TRBV12-3 or TRBV12-4; tentative D call: TRBD1 (5 bases). The CDR3 has 12 amino acids. Here the CDR3 reads CASSPPVGRVDF. The CDR3 DNA is TGTGCCAGCAGCCCCCCCGTGGGCAGGGTTGACTTC.

In its sample, this clone was seen once. This chain links TRBV30 with TRBJ1-2; 8 nucleotides match TRBD1. Germline-derived CDR1 and CDR2 are GTSNPN and SVGIG (reference sequence). This CDR3 region has 11 residues. V shed 8 bases and J 7 bases; nucleotides not matched to a gene: 6. This CDR3 reads CALRGPGGYTF. Here the CDR3 DNA reads TGTGCCCTCAGGGGGCCTGGTGGCTACACCTTC. The full variable domain, rest sourced from reference TRBV30 and TRBJ1-2, is SQTIHQWPATLVQPVGSPLSLECTVEGTSNPNLYWYRQAAGRGLQLLFYSVGIGQISSEVPQNLSASRPQDRQFILSSKKLLLSDSGFYLCALRGPGGYTFGSGTRLTVV.

The chain carries TRBV18 and TRBJ2-5; TRBD2 agrees at 9 bases. The CDR3 is 14 amino acids. Unmatched junction bases numbered 4, after V lost 0 bases and J lost 8 bases. The V gene's germline CDR1 is KGHSH and CDR2 LQKENI. CDR3 loop: CASSPPGSGSTQYF. The CDR3 coding sequence is TGTGCCAGCTCACCACCGGGTAGCGGGAGCACCCAGTACTTC. Full variable domain (rest looked up from reference TRBV18 and TRBJ2-5): NAGVMQNPRHLVRRRGQEARLRCSPMKGHSHVYWYRQLPEEGLKFMVYLQKENIIDESGMPKERFSAEFPKEGPSILRIQQVVRGDSAAYFCASSPPGSGSTQYFGPGTRLLVL.

The V call is TRBV12-3 or TRBV12-4, the J call TRBJ1-3, with a possible D match to TRBD1 (5 bases). The length of the CDR3 is 13 residues. Between the trimmed V and J ends, which lost 6 bases and 3 bases, there was a span of 9 bases. CDR3 loop: CASSRADGNTIYF. The CDR3 DNA sequence: TGTGCCAGCAGCAGGGCGGATGGAAACACCATATATTTT.

CDR3 in amino acids: CASSLQGFGYTF. The CDR3 DNA is TGTGCCAGCAGTTTACAGGGTTTCGGCTACACCTTC. V usage is TRBV27 and J usage is TRBJ1-2; possibly TRBD1 for D (5 bases). Trimming removed 2 bases from V and 8 bases from J, with 9 bases in between. Germline-derived CDR1 and CDR2 are MNHEY and SMNVEV (reference sequence). The CDR3 totals 12 residues.

This clone was detected a few times. V and J are TRBV23-1 and TRBJ1-2; the match to TRBD1 covers 8 bases. TRBV23-1 is flagged as an ORF with uncertain function. This CDR3 comprises 14 residues. Unmatched junction bases numbered 5, after V lost 6 bases and J lost 2 bases. CDR3 in amino acids: CASRYGQGNYGYTF. DNA of the CDR3: TGCGCCAGCAGATACGGACAGGGAAACTATGGCTACACCTTC.

The chain uses TRBV5-4 and TRBJ2-1; D call uncertain. V was clipped by 2 bases and J by 5 bases, with 2 bases between them. Germline V gene lookup returns CDR1 SGHNT and CDR2 YYREEE (reference sequence). This CDR3 region has 11 residues. CDR3 sequence reads: CASSFDNEQFF. CDR3 DNA: TGTGCCAGCAGCTTCGACAATGAGCAGTTCTTC.

This chain links TRBV5-1 with TRBJ2-2, with a tentative D call TRBD1 (5 bases). Germline-derived CDR1 and CDR2 are SGHRS and YFSETQ. The CDR3 length is 16 residues. Trimming took 6 bases from V and 0 from J, leaving 15 bases between them. The CDR3 sequence: CASTPWGGPNTGELFF. Here the CDR3 DNA reads TGCGCCAGCACCCCGTGGGGCGGACCGAACACCGGGGAGCTGTTTTTT.

The rearrangement joins TRBV9 to TRBJ2-1; 7 bases align to TRBD1. V shed 4 bases and J 7 bases; nucleotides not matched to a gene: 8. The CDR3 contains 14 residues. Germline V lookup: CDR1 SGDLS, CDR2 YYNGEE. CDR3 coding DNA: TGTGCCAGCAGCCTAGGGGGCCATGGGAATGAGCAGTTCTTC. Its translation: CASSLGGHGNEQFF.

This sequence joins TRBV18 and TRBJ2-5; perhaps TRBD2 as D (6 bases). CDR3 length equals 14 residues. From germline, CDR1 is KGHSH and CDR2 LQKENI. V was cut by 1 base and J by 6 bases, with 12 bases left in between. Written as DNA, the CDR3 is TGTGCCAGCTCACCACTGACGGGAGAAAAGACCCAGTACTTC. Translation gives CASSPLTGEKTQYF.

This chain links TRBV19 with TRBJ1-5, with a possible D match to TRBD1 (6 bases). CDR1 is LNHDA, CDR2 SQIVND, per germline (reference sequence). There are 13 residues in the CDR3. V was trimmed by 8 bases and J by 7 bases, leaving 15 bases between them. The CDR3: CASQDSLAQPQHF. CDR3 nucleotide sequence: TGTGCCAGTCAGGACAGCCTGGCCCAGCCCCAGCATTTT.

This clone was detected once. V usage is TRBV7-8 and J usage is TRBJ1-1; no firm D call. The CDR3 is 11 amino acids. Germline V gene lookup returns CDR1 SGHVS and CDR2 FQNEAQ. V gave up 5 bases and J gave up 8 bases, with 9 bases separating them. CDR3 in amino acids: CASSPLLEAFF. In DNA, the CDR3 is TGTGCCAGCAGCCCCTTATTGGAAGCTTTCTTT. Based on the CDR3 plus reference TRBV7-8 and TRBJ1-1, the full variable domain is GAGVSQSPRYKVAKRGQDVALRCDPISGHVSLFWYQQALGQGPEFLTYFQNEAQLDKSGLPSDRFFAERPEGSVSTLKIQRTQQEDSAVYLCASSPLLEAFFGQGTRLTVV.

This chain uses TRBV9 with TRBJ2-2; D is unresolved. The V and J ends lost 4 bases and 4 bases respectively, with 14 bases between them. Per germline, CDR1 SGDLS and CDR2 YYNGEE. CDR3 length: 15 residues. CDR3: CASSTQAPGTGELFF. The CDR3 DNA reads TGTGCCAGCAGCACGCAAGCCCCGGGCACCGGGGAGCTGTTTTTT.

The V call is TRBV5-5, the J call TRBJ2-3, with 10 bases that match TRBD2. J was trimmed by 2 bases and V by 4 bases; bases with no gene match: 16. In germline, CDR1 is SGHKS, CDR2 YYEKEE (reference sequence). This CDR3 is built from 19 residues. The CDR3: CASSAAGTTGLAVTDTQYF. The DNA for the CDR3 is TGTGCCAGCAGCGCCGCCGGGACAACCGGACTAGCGGTCACAGATACGCAGTATTTT.

This sequence joins TRBV7-9 and TRBJ2-2; TRBD1 aligns across 12 bases. With V trimmed by 5 bases and J by 5 bases, 9 bases remained unmatched. Germline lookup yields CDR1 SEHNR and CDR2 FQNEAQ (reference sequence). The CDR3 has 17 residues. CDR3 sequence (DNA): TGTGCCAGCAGCACAATGGGACAGGGGGCTTATACCGGGGAGCTGTTTTTT. This codes for CASSTMGQGAYTGELFF.

The V gene is TRBV29-1, the J gene TRBJ2-7, with a weak D call TRBD2 (6 bases). The germline V and J ends were trimmed by 7 bases and 2 bases, with 18 bases remaining between them. Looked up from germline, CDR1 is SQVTM and CDR2 is ANQGSEA. This CDR3 has 14 amino acids. The chain's CDR3 is CSALVSGRPYEQYF. In DNA form, the CDR3 reads TGCAGCGCCCTCGTGAGCGGGCGTCCCTACGAGCAGTACTTC.

The J gene is TRBJ2-5, the V gene TRBV18; D gene uncertain. This CDR3 is built from 11 residues. Trimming removed 5 bases at V and 2 bases at J, with 3 bases between. In germline, CDR1 is KGHSH, CDR2 LQKENI. The CDR3 DNA follows: TGTGCCAGCTCATCACAAGAGACCCAGTACTTC. Encoded protein: CASSSQETQYF.

This clone was observed once. The rearrangement joins TRBV4-1 to TRBJ2-3, with 11 bases aligning to TRBD1. The CDR3 spans 15 residues. Germline lookup yields CDR1 MGHRA and CDR2 YSYEKL. The trim removed 3 bases at V and 6 bases at J, leaving 5 bases unmatched. The CDR3 region has the DNA TGCGCCAGCAGCCAGGACAGGGGGCAGAGGGATACGCAGTATTTT. Translation gives CASSQDRGQRDTQYF.

The gene calls are TRBV7-8 and TRBJ1-5, with 7 bases fitting TRBD1. V shed 1 base and J 4 bases; nucleotides not matched to a gene: 7. CDR1 and CDR2 from the germline V gene are SGHVS and FQNEAQ. The CDR3 totals 16 residues. In DNA, the CDR3 is TGTGCCAGCAGCTTAGGCGCCGGGACAGTTAATCAGCCCCAGCATTTT. Its protein product is CASSLGAGTVNQPQHF. Drawing the rest from reference TRBV7-8 and TRBJ1-5, the complete variable domain is GAGVSQSPRYKVAKRGQDVALRCDPISGHVSLFWYQQALGQGPEFLTYFQNEAQLDKSGLPSDRFFAERPEGSVSTLKIQRTQQEDSAVYLCASSLGAGTVNQPQHFGDGTRLSIL.

This chain links TRBV19 with TRBJ1-2, with TRBD1 identical over 11 bases. The CDR3 is 15 residues long. Germline CDR1 and CDR2: LNHDA and SQIVND (reference sequence). V was clipped by 3 bases and J by 6 bases; unmatched bases: 6. CDR3 region: CASSMDRGLDHGYTF. In nucleotides, the CDR3 is TGTGCCAGTAGTATGGACAGGGGGCTAGATCATGGCTACACCTTC.

The chain recombines TRBV19 with TRBJ1-5; D is unresolved. Per the germline V gene, CDR1 is LNHDA and CDR2 is SQIVND (reference sequence). V gave up 9 bases and J gave up 2 bases, with 14 bases separating them. CDR3 length: 14 amino acids. CDR3: CASRSGNGNQPQHF. For the CDR3, the DNA is TGTGCCAGCCGTAGTGGTAACGGCAATCAGCCCCAGCATTTT.